The 18 T cell receptor beta chains below all came from one sample that was sequenced in a study of T cells in localized non-small cell lung cancer. Here immunoSEQ multiplex PCR was the method, and the copy in TCRdb shows in-frame clones only, minus some. The sample contains approximately 13,000 clones, roughly nine tenths of which appear only once. This material consisted of peripheral blood mononuclear cells, taken before any cancer treatment. All receptors come from a man aged 40 to 75 with stage III lung adenocarcinoma.

This clone was seen once. The rearrangement joins TRBV11-2 to TRBJ2-3; 7 nucleotides align to TRBD2. Germline assignment: CDR1 SGHAT and CDR2 FQNNGV. The CDR3 has 14 residues. With 2 bases clipped from V and 5 bases from J, the junction kept 4 bases outside the gene matches. CDR3 DNA: TGTGCCAGCAGCTTAATGGTAGCGGGAGATACGCAGTATTTT. The encoded protein is CASSLMVAGDTQYF.

This clone was recorded once. The J gene is TRBJ2-7, the V gene TRBV15; the D is unclear. The length of the CDR3 is 13 residues. The ends were cut back, 3 bases at V and 0 bases at J, with 6 bases in the middle. Germline CDR1 LNHNV, CDR2 YYDKDF (reference sequence). CDR3 nucleotide sequence: TGTGCCACCAGCAGCTTGCTCTCCTACGAGCAGTACTTC. The encoded protein is CATSSLLSYEQYF.

The chain combines TRBV5-1 with TRBJ1-2; 8 bases are a match to TRBD1. The CDR3 contains 18 residues. V shed 4 bases and J 4 bases; nucleotides not matched to a gene: 18. Germline CDR1 reads SGHRS; CDR2 reads YFSETQ. The DNA of the CDR3 is TGCGCCAGCAGCCCCCACCCGGGACAGGAAGCTAGGGGCTATGGCTACACCTTC. The encoded protein is CASSPHPGQEARGYGYTF. Full variable domain (remainder filled in from reference TRBV5-1 and TRBJ1-2): KAGVTQTPRYLIKTRGQQVTLSCSPISGHRSVSWYQQTPGQGLQFLFEYFSETQRNKGNFPGRFSGRQFSNSRSEMNVSTLELGDSALYLCASSPHPGQEARGYGYTFGSGTRLTVV.

The rearrangement links TRBV19 to TRBJ1-5; maybe TRBD1 (6 bases). The CDR3 covers 17 residues. CDR1 is LNHDA and CDR2 is SQIVND in the germline V gene (reference sequence). V lost 7 bases, J lost 0 bases, and 19 bases lay in between. The CDR3 is CASTRGGRTYSNQPQHF. CDR3 coding DNA: TGTGCCAGTACCAGGGGTGGCAGGACTTATAGCAATCAGCCCCAGCATTTT.

The CDR3 sequence is CASSQDDRPLSYGYTF. CDR3 nucleotide sequence: TGCGCCAGCAGCCAGGACGACAGACCCTTAAGCTATGGCTACACCTTC. The chain carries TRBV4-1 and TRBJ1-2, with D tentatively TRBD1 (5 bases). V shed 3 bases and J shed 4 bases, with 18 bases lying between them. Germline V CDR1 and CDR2: MGHRA, YSYEKL. The CDR3 is made up of 16 amino acids.

The chain couples TRBV4-1 to TRBJ2-5; 10 positions match TRBD1. Germline V gene lookup returns CDR1 MGHRA and CDR2 YSYEKL. The CDR3 contains 17 residues. Trimming removed 4 bases from V and 5 bases from J; junction bases left unmatched: 13. For the CDR3, the DNA is TGCGCCAGCAGCCCTCACACGACCGGGACAGGGGTTGAGACCCAGTACTTC. Translating it yields CASSPHTTGTGVETQYF.

This sequence joins TRBV9 and TRBJ2-2, with 7 bases that match TRBD1. From germline, CDR1 is SGDLS and CDR2 YYNGEE. V gave up 0 bases and J gave up 5 bases; unmatched junction bases: 7. The length of the CDR3 is 16 residues. The chain's CDR3 is CASSVAKDRPTGELFF. The CDR3 bases are TGTGCCAGCAGCGTAGCGAAGGACAGGCCAACCGGGGAGCTGTTTTTT.

This chain joins TRBV7-9 and TRBJ2-7, with TRBD2 matching over 13 bases. The CDR3 has 14 residues. CDR1 is SEHNR and CDR2 is FQNEAQ in the germline V gene (reference sequence). V lost 5 bases and J lost 4; bases outside the gene matches: 2. CDR3 in amino acids: CASSQTSGRYEQYF. Written as DNA, the CDR3 is TGTGCCAGCAGCCAGACTAGCGGGAGGTACGAGCAGTACTTC.

The J gene is TRBJ2-3, the V gene TRBV5-1; tentative D call: TRBD2 (5 bases). The CDR3 has 16 residues. Between the trimmed V and J ends, which lost 4 bases and 6 bases, there was a span of 21 bases. CDR1 is SGHRS, CDR2 YFSETQ, per germline. DNA for the CDR3: TGCGCCAGCAGCGTGGGGTCCAGCGGCAACCGGGATACGCAGTATTTT. Protein sequence: CASSVGSSGNRDTQYF. Filled out from reference TRBV5-1 and TRBJ2-3, the complete variable domain reads KAGVTQTPRYLIKTRGQQVTLSCSPISGHRSVSWYQQTPGQGLQFLFEYFSETQRNKGNFPGRFSGRQFSNSRSEMNVSTLELGDSALYLCASSVGSSGNRDTQYFGPGTRLTVL.

CDR3 in DNA: TGTGCCAGCAGTTTACGACCCTACGAGCAGTACTTC. Protein sequence: CASSLRPYEQYF. The chain recombines TRBV28 with TRBJ2-7, with D uncertain. Trimming pared 2 bases from V and 2 bases from J, leaving 4 bases between. This CDR3 is built from 12 residues. Germline CDR1 and CDR2: MDHEN and SYDVKM.

The gene calls are TRBV7-2 and TRBJ2-1, with D uncertain. The CDR3 contains 15 residues. CDR1 is SGHTA, CDR2 FQGNSA, per germline. Trimming removed 1 base from V and 6 bases from J, with 13 bases in between. Here the CDR3 DNA reads TGTGCCAGCAGCTTAGTCGGAGAACCCCCCAATGAGCAGTTCTTC. Its translation is CASSLVGEPPNEQFF.

This clone appeared once. The V and J genes are TRBV10-3 and TRBJ2-3; TRBD1 aligns across 10 bases. Germline assignment: CDR1 ENHRY and CDR2 SYGVKD. The CDR3 totals 16 residues. Losses at the gene ends were 6 bases for V and 2 bases for J; bases not matched to a gene: 8. CDR3 in DNA: TGTGCCATCAGGGGACAGGGGATGGGCACCACAGATACGCAGTATTTT. Translating gives CAIRGQGMGTTDTQYF.

In its sample, this clone was seen once. The chain joins TRBV29-1 to TRBJ2-3; D unresolved. From germline, CDR1 is SQVTM and CDR2 ANQGSEA. Between the trimmed V and J ends, which lost 6 bases and 6 bases, there was a span of 10 bases. There are 11 residues in the CDR3. DNA of the CDR3: TGCAGCGTAGGCCTCCAGGATACGCAGTATTTT. This codes for CSVGLQDTQYF.

This chain connects TRBV11-2 to TRBJ2-1; 10 bases are shared with TRBD2. CDR1 is SGHAT and CDR2 is FQNNGV in the germline V gene. V was clipped by 3 bases and J by 6 bases; unmatched bases: 14. CDR3 length: 18 amino acids. The CDR3 sequence: CASSFGQLAGSRSNEQFF. CDR3 DNA: TGTGCCAGCAGCTTCGGCCAACTAGCGGGGAGTCGGAGCAATGAGCAGTTCTTC.

This sequence joins TRBV7-9 and TRBJ2-2; TRBD1 matches at 7 bases. The CDR3 is 15 amino acids. Trimming removed 4 bases from V and 5 bases from J; junction bases left unmatched: 7. CDR1 and CDR2 (germline): SEHNR, FQNEAQ (reference sequence). The CDR3: CASSWETGRTGELFF. Written as DNA, the CDR3 is TGTGCCAGCAGCTGGGAGACAGGGAGAACCGGGGAGCTGTTTTTT.

The rearrangement joins TRBV27 to TRBJ2-7; D uncertain. Germline assignment: CDR1 MNHEY and CDR2 SMNVEV (reference sequence). The CDR3 is 13 amino acids. The V end lost 6 bases, the J end lost 0 bases, and 9 bases lay between the germline ends. CDR3 region: CASRPHSSYEQYF. The CDR3 DNA reads as TGTGCCAGCAGGCCCCACAGCTCCTACGAGCAGTACTTC.

The rearrangement uses TRBV9 and TRBJ2-1, with 14 positions matching TRBD2. V was clipped by 4 bases and J by 4 bases; unmatched bases: 13. The length of the CDR3 is 19 residues. CDR1 and CDR2 (germline): SGDLS, YYNGEE. This chain's CDR3 is CASSLRTSGRTHPYNEQFF. CDR3 DNA: TGTGCCAGCAGCTTACGGACTAGCGGGAGGACCCATCCATACAATGAGCAGTTCTTC.

A single count supports this clone. The chain has TRBV5-1 and TRBJ2-7; 8 bases align to TRBD2. CDR1 and CDR2 (germline): SGHRS, YFSETQ. There are 14 residues in the CDR3. V lost 2 bases to trimming and J lost 6 bases; unmatched junction nucleotides: 7. CDR3 protein: CASSFTSGGGEQYF. The CDR3 bases are TGCGCCAGCAGCTTTACTAGCGGAGGCGGCGAGCAGTACTTC.